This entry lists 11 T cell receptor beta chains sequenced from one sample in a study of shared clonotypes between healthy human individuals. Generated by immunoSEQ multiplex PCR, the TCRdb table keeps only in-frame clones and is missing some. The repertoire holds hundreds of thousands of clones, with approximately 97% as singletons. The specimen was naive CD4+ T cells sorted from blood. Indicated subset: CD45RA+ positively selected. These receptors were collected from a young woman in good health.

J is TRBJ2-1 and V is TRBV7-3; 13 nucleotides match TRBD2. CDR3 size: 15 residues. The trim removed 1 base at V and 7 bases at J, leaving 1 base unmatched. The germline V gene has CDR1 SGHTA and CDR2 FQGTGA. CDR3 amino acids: CASSLRTSGSNEQFF. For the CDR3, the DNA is TGTGCCAGCAGCTTAAGGACTAGCGGGAGTAATGAGCAGTTCTTC.

The CDR3, as DNA: TGTGCCAGCAGCTTAGACCGGAGCGGAGGAAACACCATATATTTT. Its translation: CASSLDRSGGNTIYF. J is TRBJ1-3 and V is TRBV11-2, with D unclear. In germline, CDR1 is SGHAT, CDR2 FQNNGV. This CDR3 has 15 amino acids. The V end lost 0 bases, the J end lost 4 bases, and 10 bases lay between the germline ends. Combining the CDR3 with reference TRBV11-2 and TRBJ1-3 gives the whole variable domain EAGVAQSPRYKIIEKRQSVAFWCNPISGHATLYWYQQILGQGPKLLIQFQNNGVVDDSQLPKDRFSAERLKGVDSTLKIQPAKLEDSAVYLCASSLDRSGGNTIYFGEGSWLTVV.

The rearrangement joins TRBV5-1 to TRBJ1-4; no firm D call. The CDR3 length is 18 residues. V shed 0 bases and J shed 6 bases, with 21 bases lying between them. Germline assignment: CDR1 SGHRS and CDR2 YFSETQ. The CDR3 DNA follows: TGCGCCAGCAGCTTGGGGTCTCTACTGGGGAGGCGAGATGAAAAACTGTTTTTT. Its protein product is CASSLGSLLGRRDEKLFF.

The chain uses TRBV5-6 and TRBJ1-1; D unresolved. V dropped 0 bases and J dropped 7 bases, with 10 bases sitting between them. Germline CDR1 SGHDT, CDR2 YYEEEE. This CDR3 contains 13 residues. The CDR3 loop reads CASSLGVPNEAFF. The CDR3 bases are TGTGCCAGCAGCTTGGGAGTACCGAATGAAGCTTTCTTT.

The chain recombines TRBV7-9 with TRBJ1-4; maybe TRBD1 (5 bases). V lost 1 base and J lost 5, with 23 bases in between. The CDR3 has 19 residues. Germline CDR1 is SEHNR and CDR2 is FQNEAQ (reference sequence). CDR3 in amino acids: CASSLGLRQSFSGNEKLFF. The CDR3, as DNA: TGTGCCAGCAGCTTAGGGTTGAGACAGTCCTTCTCCGGGAATGAAAAACTGTTTTTT.

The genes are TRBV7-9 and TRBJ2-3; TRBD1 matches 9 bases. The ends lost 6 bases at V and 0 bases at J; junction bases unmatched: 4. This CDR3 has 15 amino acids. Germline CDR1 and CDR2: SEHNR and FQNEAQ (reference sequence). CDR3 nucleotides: TGTGCCAGCAGTACCGGGACAGGGAGCACAGATACGCAGTATTTT. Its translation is CASSTGTGSTDTQYF.

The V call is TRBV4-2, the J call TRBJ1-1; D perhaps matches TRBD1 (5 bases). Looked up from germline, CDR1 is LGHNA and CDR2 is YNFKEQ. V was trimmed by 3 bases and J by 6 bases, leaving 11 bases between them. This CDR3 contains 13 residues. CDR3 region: CASSHPAGAEAFF. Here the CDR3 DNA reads TGTGCCAGCAGCCACCCGGCGGGGGCTGAAGCTTTCTTT.

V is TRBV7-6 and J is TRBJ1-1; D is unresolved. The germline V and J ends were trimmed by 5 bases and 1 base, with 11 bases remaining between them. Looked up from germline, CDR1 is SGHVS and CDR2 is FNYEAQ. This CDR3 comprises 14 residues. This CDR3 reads CASSPGLQNTEAFF. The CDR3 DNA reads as TGTGCCAGCAGCCCTGGCCTGCAGAACACTGAAGCTTTCTTT.

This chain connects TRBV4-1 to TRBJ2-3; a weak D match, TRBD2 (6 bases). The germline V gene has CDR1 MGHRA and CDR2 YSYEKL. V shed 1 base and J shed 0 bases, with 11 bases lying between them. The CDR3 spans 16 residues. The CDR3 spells CASSQVGRGSTDTQYF. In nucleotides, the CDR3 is TGCGCCAGCAGCCAAGTGGGACGGGGGAGCACAGATACGCAGTATTTT.

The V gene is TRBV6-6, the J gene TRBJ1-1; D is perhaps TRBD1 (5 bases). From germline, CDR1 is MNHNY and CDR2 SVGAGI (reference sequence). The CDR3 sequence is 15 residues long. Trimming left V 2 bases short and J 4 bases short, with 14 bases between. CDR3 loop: CASSYGGKASTEAFF. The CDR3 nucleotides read TGTGCCAGCAGTTACGGGGGGAAGGCGTCCACTGAAGCTTTCTTT.

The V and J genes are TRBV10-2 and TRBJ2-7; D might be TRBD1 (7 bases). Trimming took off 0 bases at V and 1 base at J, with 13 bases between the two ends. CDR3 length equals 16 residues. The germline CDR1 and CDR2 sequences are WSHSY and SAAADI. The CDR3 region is CASSESPRGESYEQYF. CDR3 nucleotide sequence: TGCGCCAGCAGTGAGTCGCCCAGGGGGGAGTCCTACGAGCAGTACTTC.